This TCR beta chain appears in the sequencing data of a study of OX40 agonist ivuxolimab in advanced cancers. With regard to the full study: The costimulatory receptor OX40 (CD134) was targeted by ivuxolimab, a fully human IgG2 agonistic monoclonal antibody. Intravenous ivuxolimab was administered to patients every 2 weeks at six dose levels: 0.01, 0.1, 0.3, 1.5, 3 and 10 mg/kg. Of the approximately 50 dose-escalation patients, hepatocellular carcinoma was present in about 20, melanoma in approximately 15, renal cell carcinoma in 9 and head and neck cancer in 9. In the dose-escalation cohort, 82.7% of patients were male, and the mean age was roughly 60 years, with a range of 23 to 79. Patients were allowed to have had prior anti-PD-1, anti-PD-L1 or anti-CTLA-4 therapy, and 40% of the dose-escalation patients had been treated with checkpoint inhibitors. Three dose-escalation patients achieved partial responses, one with hepatocellular carcinoma and two with cutaneous melanoma. The purpose of peripheral TCRbeta sequencing was to test whether ivuxolimab changed TCR sequence diversity and led to clonal T-cell expansion. The paper reports the monotherapy dose-escalation portion (N ≈ 50 patients) of the phase I ivuxolimab trial. Findings and caveats that apply to the study as a whole: In partial responders in the 0.1-3.0 mg/kg groups, normalized peripheral clonal expansion was found to be among the lowest, especially among CD8+ T cells. Low levels of normalized T-cell clonal expansion were also seen in some nonresponding patients. The antigen specificity of the clonally expanded peripheral T cells was not determined. Clonal expansion of both CD4+ and CD8+ blood T cells was observed from baseline to week 6 at doses 0.1 to 3.0 mg/kg. After ivuxolimab, more expanded clones were found on average in CD8+ T cells than in CD4+ T cells.

For sequencing of the TCRbeta CDR3 region, genomic DNA was extracted from the sorted cells. The immunoSEQ Assay was used for sequencing of TCRbeta CDR3 regions. TCRdb stores this immuneACCESS table with in-frame sequences only. Part of the clones is absent; in the studies checked, under half of the shortfall reflects unresolved V genes, and no reason is known for the rest. This sample has fewer than 70,000 clones in its table, and 86% of those were observed once. The ten largest make up more than 2% of the sample. As encoded in the germline V gene, CDR1 is SGHAT while CDR2 is FQNNGV. Trimming accounts for 4 bases at V and 3 bases at J, while the number of junction bases matched to no gene is 2. The CDR3 sequence holds 15 residues, the cysteine and phenylalanine included. Of the read, only the CDR3 DNA is kept; its 45 bases are in frame from base 1. The trial excluded patients who had a history of autoimmune disease or were on systemic immunosuppression. Peripheral blood for TCR sequencing was drawn from every dose cohort at baseline, at cycle 4 day 1 and at cycle 7 day 1. The samples were drawn from a first-in-human, open-label, multicenter phase I dose-escalation trial of ivuxolimab. Adults with locally advanced or metastatic head and neck squamous cell, hepatocellular, melanoma or renal cell carcinoma were enrolled in the trial. Before TCR sequencing, CD4+ T cells and CD8+ T cells were sorted from peripheral blood as separate populations.

Points on this clone: Its recognized antigen is unknown. No per-base quality is available; no much larger clone lies one base away.

The sequence joins TRBV11-2 to TRBJ2-1; a stretch of 11 junction bases matches TRBD2. The starting material was CD4+ or CD8+ T cells sorted from blood, obtained in a trial of the OX40 agonist ivuxolimab. The TCR comes from an adult with an advanced solid tumor such as melanoma, head and neck, liver or kidney cancer. The DNA sequence reads TGTGCCAGCAGCTGGCTAGCGGGAGGCTACAATGAGCAGTTCTTC. Translated, it gives CASSWLAGGYNEQFF.